Below, 8 T cell receptor beta chains from the same sample are listed, as sequenced in a study of blood T cell repertoires in COVID-19. The repertoire was sequenced with immunoSEQ multiplex PCR; TCRdb's copy has only in-frame clones and lacks some. The data show nearly 25,000 clones, 81% seen once. Sequencing was carried out using peripheral blood. The receptors were sampled from a man aged 70 or older with acute or convalescent COVID-19.

The chain has TRBV7-9 and TRBJ2-7, with D possibly matching TRBD2 (6 bases). The CDR3 spans 14 residues. V lost 6 bases and J lost 6, with 18 bases in between. The germline V gene encodes CDR1 SEHNR and CDR2 FQNEAQ (reference sequence). CDR3 protein: CASRSSGTSGEQYF. The DNA for the CDR3 is TGTGCCAGCAGGTCATCCGGGACTTCGGGCGAGCAGTACTTC.

The chain joins TRBV11-3 to TRBJ1-5; a possible D gene is TRBD1 (6 bases). CDR1 is SGHNT, CDR2 YENEEA, per germline. The CDR3 is 13 amino acids. The V gene lost 10 bases and the J gene lost 6 bases, with 16 bases spanning the gap. The CDR3 nucleotides read TGTGCCACCCTAGGGGGGGAGCTTCAGCCCCAGCATTTT. Protein: CATLGGELQPQHF.

This chain uses TRBV7-9 with TRBJ2-1; TRBD2 aligns across 16 bases. Germline V gene sequence: CDR1 SEHNR, CDR2 FQNEAQ (reference sequence). The CDR3 has 16 amino acids. After removal of 2 bases from V and 8 bases from J, the junction contained 3 bases not matched to a gene. CDR3 sequence: CASSLFGTSGGDEQFF. The CDR3 DNA is TGTGCCAGCAGCTTATTTGGGACTAGCGGGGGGGATGAGCAGTTCTTC.

The chain carries TRBV5-1 and TRBJ2-1, with TRBD1 identical over 7 bases. The V segment lost 3 bases and the J segment 2 bases; nucleotides outside the gene matches: 5. Germline assignment: CDR1 SGHRS and CDR2 YFSETQ. The CDR3 sequence is 15 residues long. This CDR3 is CASSSGQRPYNEQFF. CDR3 nucleotides: TGCGCCAGCAGCTCGGGACAGCGACCCTACAATGAGCAGTTCTTC.

Note on this clone: Other DNA sequences of this sample code for an identical CDR3. The gene calls are TRBV6-5 and TRBJ1-2, with TRBD1 identical over 7 bases. Germline trimming cut 5 bases from V and 3 bases from J; bases unmatched to any gene: 3. Germline-derived CDR1 and CDR2 are MNHEY and SVGAGI. This CDR3 contains 13 residues. CDR3 loop: CASSHGTDYGYTF. DNA of the CDR3: TGTGCCAGCAGTCACGGGACAGACTATGGCTACACCTTC.

The chain recombines TRBV27 with TRBJ2-1; 9 bases align to TRBD2. Trimming cost V 4 bases and J 11 bases; bases outside gene matches: 3. This CDR3 contains 12 residues. The germline V gene has CDR1 MNHEY and CDR2 SMNVEV (reference sequence). CDR3 region: CASSSASGKQFF. CDR3 sequence (DNA): TGTGCCAGCAGTTCAGCTAGCGGGAAGCAGTTCTTC.

This clone was detected once. V and J are TRBV5-1 and TRBJ1-2; the match to TRBD1 covers 7 bases. The CDR3 runs to 14 residues. In germline, CDR1 is SGHRS, CDR2 YFSETQ. J lost 3 bases, V lost 0 bases, and 2 bases had no gene match. CDR3 amino acids: CASSLAGGDYGYTF. CDR3 in DNA: TGCGCCAGCAGCTTGGCAGGGGGAGACTATGGCTACACCTTC.

The chain carries TRBV6-2 or TRBV6-3 and TRBJ2-4, with D hard to call. The CDR3 is made up of 17 amino acids. The V and J ends lost 0 bases and 0 bases respectively, with 12 bases between them. In germline, CDR1 is MNHEY, CDR2 SVGEGT. The DNA of the CDR3 is TGTGCCAGCAGTTACTCGATGGGCATCCTAGCCAAAAACATTCAGTACTTC. Its translation is CASSYSMGILAKNIQYF.